This TCR beta chain was retrieved from a study of T cell changes during pregnancy in multiple sclerosis. Only in-frame clones appear in the TCRdb table, and some are missing; sequencing was by immunoSEQ multiplex PCR. The table lists over 35,000 clones, roughly 87% of them singletons, with roughly 0.9% in the top ten. From germline, CDR1 is MNHEY and CDR2 SMNVEV (reference sequence). This CDR3 spans 17 amino acids. V dropped 8 bases and J dropped 3 bases, with 23 bases sitting between them. The receptor was derived from a female donor with multiple sclerosis, enrolled in a pregnancy study. The chain couples TRBV27 to TRBJ1-3; perhaps TRBD1 as D (6 bases). The starting material was CD4+ T cells from peripheral blood mononuclear cells, obtained after pregnancy. The CDR3 region is CASHPQGQPLFGNTIYF. In DNA form, the CDR3 reads TGTGCCAGCCACCCACAAGGACAGCCCCTATTTGGAAACACCATATATTTT.